This T cell receptor beta chain was identified during a study of CD8 T cells in Susac syndrome. Germline loops: CDR1 MNHNS, CDR2 SASEGT. J gave up 6 bases and V 4 bases, and 15 bases lay outside the gene matches. CDR3 length: 17 amino acids. Random hexamers were used to reverse transcribe the RNA input (roughly 0.5 to 1 ug). TCRdb itself ran the immunoSEQ multiplex PCR reads through MiXCR, one entry per CDR3 protein. Of some 260,000 distinct CDR3 sequences in the sample, 70% to 90% were seen once. This receptor was obtained from a human donor with multiple sclerosis. The sample was CD8+ T cells from PBMCs. The chain links TRBV6-1 to TRBJ2-5; 9 bases agree with TRBD1. This chain's CDR3 is CASSGHAVWDREKTQYF. The CDR3 DNA follows: TGTGCCAGCAGTGGCCACGCCGTCTGGGACAGGGAAAAGACCCAGTACTTC.